The 21 T cell receptor beta chains below come from one sample, sequenced in a study of blood T cell repertoires in COVID-19. Assay: immunoSEQ multiplex PCR; the TCRdb copy retains only in-frame clones and omits some. In the table there are about 150,000 clones, under 95% of which are singletons. Material for sequencing was peripheral blood. These receptors all stem from a young man with COVID-19, enrolled during active disease.

This sequence joins TRBV11-2 and TRBJ1-3; 7 bases are shared with TRBD1. The CDR3 contains 15 residues. The germline V gene has CDR1 SGHAT and CDR2 FQNNGV. V lost 5 bases to trimming and J lost 7 bases; unmatched junction nucleotides: 11. CDR3 amino acids: CASSPSVGTANTIYF. As DNA, the CDR3 is TGTGCCAGCAGCCCATCAGTCGGGACAGCCAACACCATATATTTT.

Notes on this clone: Germline is not matched at one junction end, which may reflect a read error. The chain links TRBV15 to TRBJ1-1, with D uncertain. Germline CDR1 LNHNV, CDR2 YYDKDF (reference sequence). The CDR3 runs 11 residues. CDR3 DNA sequence: TGTGCCACCCTCGGGAGTTCGGGTTTGGTCTTT. Translated: CATLGSSGLVF.

The V and J genes are TRBV5-4 and TRBJ1-3; tentative D call: TRBD1 (6 bases). The CDR3 spans 16 residues. V lost 3 bases to trimming and J lost 1 base, with 14 bases between them. CDR1 and CDR2 from the germline V gene are SGHNT and YYREEE (reference sequence). The CDR3 nucleotides are TGTGCCAGCAGCTCCGGGGGGCCTATGTCTGGAAACACCATATATTTT. This encodes CASSSGGPMSGNTIYF.

Here the CDR3 reads CASSQQGALGDTQYF. DNA for the CDR3: TGTGCCAGCTCACAACAGGGGGCTTTGGGAGATACGCAGTATTTT. This chain uses TRBV18 with TRBJ2-3; 9 bases align to TRBD1. Per the germline V gene, CDR1 is KGHSH and CDR2 is LQKENI. The CDR3 extends over 15 amino acids. With V trimmed by 4 bases and J by 5 bases, 7 bases remained unmatched.

In this sample, this clone turned up once. The chain joins TRBV19 to TRBJ2-1; D gene uncertain. The CDR3 consists of 11 residues. The germline CDR1 and CDR2 sequences are LNHDA and SQIVND (reference sequence). Trimming stripped 5 bases from V and 6 bases from J, with 5 bases between. The CDR3 bases are TGTGCCAGTAGTGTCTTCAATGAGCAGTTCTTC. The encoded protein is CASSVFNEQFF.

The J gene is TRBJ1-2, the V gene TRBV3-1 (or the pseudogene TRBV3-2); D perhaps matches TRBD1 (5 bases). V gave up 3 bases and J gave up 7 bases, with 24 bases separating them. CDR1 and CDR2 from the germline V gene are LGHDT and YNNKEL (reference sequence). CDR3 length: 17 residues. For the CDR3, the DNA is TGTGCCAGCAGCCATTCAAGGGAGGGGCGGGGATTATTTGGCTACACCTTC. Translating it yields CASSHSREGRGLFGYTF.

The genes are TRBV27 and TRBJ2-3; 11 bases are shared with TRBD2. The CDR3 contains 17 residues. Looked up from germline, CDR1 is MNHEY and CDR2 is SMNVEV (reference sequence). The junction had 15 bases not matched to a gene; V was cut back by 7 bases and J by 6 bases. DNA for the CDR3: TGTGCCAGCAACCCTTTCCCCACTAGCGGGAGCGGCGATACGCAGTATTTT. Translated: CASNPFPTSGSGDTQYF.

The J gene is TRBJ2-5, the V gene TRBV28; D is possibly TRBD1 (5 bases). CDR1 MDHEN and CDR2 SYDVKM come from the germline V gene. The V gene lost 2 bases and the J gene lost 0 bases, with 7 bases spanning the gap. The CDR3 covers 14 residues. CDR3 in DNA: TGTGCCAGCAGTTTAAGACAGTACCAAGAGACCCAGTACTTC. Protein: CASSLRQYQETQYF.

The chain links TRBV7-9 to TRBJ2-7; D is unclear. The CDR3 has 12 amino acids. Germline lookup yields CDR1 SEHNR and CDR2 FQNEAQ (reference sequence). Trimming shortened V by 0 bases and J by 7 bases, and 7 bases separated the two germline ends. The DNA of the CDR3 is TGTGCCAGCAGCTTAGCCCTCGGGGAGCAGTACTTC. It translates to CASSLALGEQYF.

The chain is built from TRBV7-9 and TRBJ1-1; unclear D gene. V was clipped by 2 bases and J by 10 bases, with 20 bases between them. Germline CDR1 reads SEHNR; CDR2 reads FQNEAQ (reference sequence). This CDR3 has 15 amino acids. CDR3 DNA: TGTGCCAGCAGCTTACCCCCCCATCCTAACTCGGGAGCTTTCTTT. This sequence encodes CASSLPPHPNSGAFF.

This clone was seen once. The chain carries TRBV4-2 and TRBJ2-1; 12 nucleotides align to TRBD2. Germline V gene lookup returns CDR1 LGHNA and CDR2 YNFKEQ. The V segment lost 5 bases and the J segment 1 base; nucleotides outside the gene matches: 6. This CDR3 has 17 residues. This chain's CDR3 is CASSGRTSGMSYNEQFF. Written as DNA, the CDR3 is TGTGCCAGCAGCGGCCGGACTAGCGGGATGTCCTACAATGAGCAGTTCTTC.

The V call is TRBV27, the J call TRBJ2-1, with 9 bases aligning to TRBD2. The CDR3 is 14 amino acids. Germline lookup yields CDR1 MNHEY and CDR2 SMNVEV (reference sequence). Trimming removed 3 bases from V and 14 bases from J; junction bases left unmatched: 11. The DNA of the CDR3 is TGTGCCAGCAGTTTTGCGGGAGGGCACGATCGGGAGTTCTTC. This sequence encodes CASSFAGGHDREFF.

The rearrangement joins TRBV24-1 to TRBJ2-2, with TRBD1 as a possible D gene (5 bases). The V gene lost 10 bases and the J gene lost 5 bases, with 10 bases spanning the gap. This CDR3 comprises 12 residues. The germline gives CDR1 KGHDR, CDR2 SFDVKD. CDR3 residues: CATTDRTGELFF. The CDR3 region has the DNA TGTGCCACTACTGACAGAACCGGGGAGCTGTTTTTT.

J is TRBJ2-3 and V is TRBV10-3; TRBD1 is a possible D gene (7 bases). Deletions cut 5 bases from V and 5 bases from J, with 17 bases between. Germline V gives CDR1 ENHRY, CDR2 SYGVKD. The CDR3 is 15 amino acids. CDR3 sequence reads: CAISTDRDLRDTQYF. CDR3 DNA: TGTGCCATCAGTACCGACAGGGACTTGAGAGATACGCAGTATTTT.

The chain couples TRBV24-1 to TRBJ2-6; D may be TRBD1 (6 bases). Trimming removed 10 bases from V and 3 bases from J, with 15 bases in between. Germline-derived CDR1 and CDR2 are KGHDR and SFDVKD. This CDR3 comprises 15 residues. The CDR3 region has the DNA TGTGCCACGGGGGACACCCGTTTTGGGGCCAACGTCCTGACTTTC. It yields the protein CATGDTRFGANVLTF.

The chain is built from TRBV24-1 and TRBJ2-2, with a tentative D call TRBD1 (5 bases). Germline assignment: CDR1 KGHDR and CDR2 SFDVKD. Trimming removed 7 bases from V and 1 base from J, with 9 bases in between. This CDR3 has 14 amino acids. The CDR3 loop is CATRKTENTGELFF. CDR3 nucleotide sequence: TGTGCCACCAGAAAGACAGAGAACACCGGGGAGCTGTTTTTT.

CDR3 sequence: CASSLVEADTQYF. The CDR3 coding sequence is TGTGCCAGCAGCTTAGTAGAGGCAGATACGCAGTATTTT. This chain links TRBV7-9 with TRBJ2-3; the D is unclear. CDR3 length equals 13 residues. V was pared by 1 base and J by 4 bases, with 6 bases between. Per germline, CDR1 SEHNR and CDR2 FQNEAQ (reference sequence). The full variable domain, its missing parts supplied by reference TRBV7-9 and TRBJ2-3, is DTGVSQNPRHKITKRGQNVTFRCDPISEHNRLYWYRQTLGQGPEFLTYFQNEAQLEKSRLLSDRFSAERPKGSFSTLEIQRTEQGDSAMYLCASSLVEADTQYFGPGTRLTVL.

The chain carries TRBV19 and TRBJ1-5, with D possibly matching TRBD1 (5 bases). The germline CDR1 and CDR2 sequences are LNHDA and SQIVND (reference sequence). This CDR3 region has 19 residues. V was cut by 1 base and J by 6 bases, with 25 bases left in between. The CDR3: CASSIGRIRGQARRQPQHF. For the CDR3, the DNA is TGTGCCAGTAGTATAGGTCGAATTAGGGGCCAGGCGCGGCGTCAGCCCCAGCATTTT.

Remarks on this clone: Different DNA sequences within this sample yield the same CDR3. The rearrangement joins TRBV9 to TRBJ2-1; the match to TRBD2 covers 7 bases. The germline CDR1 and CDR2 sequences are SGDLS and YYNGEE. The CDR3 loop spans 14 amino acids. The V gene end was trimmed by 7 bases and the J gene end by 0 bases; junction bases not matched to a gene: 4. DNA of the CDR3: TGTGCCAGCTCTAGCGGTAGCTCCTACAATGAGCAGTTCTTC. Residues: CASSSGSSYNEQFF.

The chain is built from TRBV7-6 and TRBJ2-3; TRBD2 is a possible D gene (6 bases). CDR3 length equals 16 residues. Germline values: CDR1 SGHVS, CDR2 FNYEAQ. V lost 5 bases and J lost 1, with 16 bases in between. The CDR3 DNA is TGTGCCAGCAGCACCCCCGGGGACTTCGGCACAGATACGCAGTATTTT. Its translation: CASSTPGDFGTDTQYF.

The chain couples TRBV5-8 to TRBJ2-4; 7 nucleotides match TRBD2. With 3 bases clipped from V and 0 bases from J, the junction kept 0 bases outside the gene matches. The CDR3 runs to 14 residues. Germline V gene data show CDR1 as SGHTS and CDR2 as YDEGEE. CDR3 in DNA: TGTGCCAGCAGCTGGGGGGGAGCCAAAAACATTCAGTACTTC. As protein: CASSWGGAKNIQYF.